This entry is about one TCR beta chain. Its antigen is not known. This entry belongs to a study of OX40 agonist ivuxolimab in advanced cancers. Study background: Intravenous ivuxolimab at 0.01 to 10 mg/kg was given to patients every 2 weeks. Partial responses were achieved by three patients, of whom one had hepatocellular carcinoma and two had cutaneous melanoma.

This table comes from immunoSEQ multiplex PCR, and its TCRdb copy is limited to in-frame clones, with some not included. Here the sample spans 150,000 to 190,000 clones, 90% to 95% being singletons. The junction had 8 bases not matched to a gene; V was cut back by 3 bases and J by 4 bases. The germline V gene has CDR1 SGHKS and CDR2 YYEKEE (reference sequence). This CDR3 region has 16 residues. Study-wide results and caveats: CD4+ and CD8+ blood T cells expanded clonally by week 6 at 0.1 to 3.0 mg/kg. Expanded clones belonging to CD8+ T cells outnumbered, on average, those of CD4+.

Sequencing used CD4+ or CD8+ T cells sorted from blood, obtained in a trial of the OX40 agonist ivuxolimab. This rearrangement joins TRBV5-5 to TRBJ1-5, with 9 nucleotides matching TRBD1. The receptor's source is an adult with an advanced solid tumor such as melanoma, head and neck, liver or kidney cancer. The CDR3 DNA sequence: TGTGCCAGCAGCTGGGGACGGGACAGGGTTAATCAGCCCCAGCATTTT. Protein: CASSWGRDRVNQPQHF.